The 18 T cell receptor beta chains given below trace back to one sample, sequenced in a study of blood T cell repertoires in COVID-19. Profiling relied on immunoSEQ multiplex PCR, and the TCRdb table lists in-frame clones only, not all of them. The data show tens of thousands of clones, around 88% seen once. The sample was peripheral blood. The origin of the receptors is a human donor in a cohort sampled during active COVID-19.

The rearrangement uses TRBV6-5 and TRBJ1-2, with D possibly being TRBD1 (5 bases). The CDR3 is 14 amino acids. Looked up from germline, CDR1 is MNHEY and CDR2 is SVGAGI. V was clipped by 6 bases and J by 6 bases, with 17 bases between them. CDR3 nucleotides: TGTGCCAGCAGACTCAGACAGATCGCTAATGGCTACACCTTC. Translated: CASRLRQIANGYTF.

The chain carries TRBV7-9 and TRBJ2-7; 7 nucleotides align to TRBD1. With V trimmed by 4 bases and J by 5 bases, 8 bases remained unmatched. The V gene's germline CDR1 is SEHNR and CDR2 FQNEAQ (reference sequence). CDR3 length: 14 amino acids. CDR3 in amino acids: CASSSTDRVDEQYF. The DNA for the CDR3 is TGTGCCAGCAGCTCCACTGACAGGGTCGACGAGCAGTACTTC.

The sample holds one count of this clone. The V and J genes are TRBV7-2 and TRBJ2-5; 11 nucleotides line up with TRBD1. Germline V gene data show CDR1 as SGHTA and CDR2 as FQGNSA. The CDR3 consists of 14 residues. V lost 5 bases to trimming and J lost 8 bases; unmatched junction nucleotides: 7. The CDR3 sequence: CASSAGQGGITQYF. The CDR3 DNA reads as TGTGCCAGCAGCGCGGGACAGGGGGGCATTACCCAGTACTTC.

The V call is TRBV11-2, the J call TRBJ1-1; D gene ambiguous. Between the trimmed V and J ends, which lost 5 bases and 1 base, there was a span of 14 bases. CDR3 size: 15 residues. Germline V gene lookup returns CDR1 SGHAT and CDR2 FQNNGV. The CDR3 here is CASSPLGLTNTEAFF. CDR3 coding DNA: TGTGCCAGCAGCCCGCTTGGCTTAACGAACACTGAAGCTTTCTTT.

Details on this clone: The junction and the germline gene differ at one end; a read error may be behind it. Within the sample, other DNA sequences also encode this same CDR3. J is TRBJ1-1 and V is TRBV18; D ambiguous. The CDR3 runs 12 residues. Per the germline V gene, CDR1 is KGHSH and CDR2 is LQKENI. Here the CDR3 reads CASSPGAVEAFF. DNA of the CDR3: TGTGCTAGCTCACCAGGAGCAGTCGAAGCTTTCTTT.

The CDR3, as DNA: TGCGCCAGCAACTTGGACTCCCCAGCCACAGATACGCAGTATTTT. Residues: CASNLDSPATDTQYF. The gene calls are TRBV10-2 and TRBJ2-3; the D gene is possibly TRBD2 (5 bases). CDR3 length: 15 residues. Trimming cost V 7 bases and J 2 bases, with 16 bases left between them. The germline gives CDR1 WSHSY, CDR2 SAAADI.

V usage is TRBV7-3 and J usage is TRBJ1-2; the D gene is possibly TRBD1 (6 bases). Germline CDR1 reads SGHTA; CDR2 reads FQGTGA. V lost 5 bases and J 0 bases, leaving 13 bases between the germline ends. The CDR3 contains 15 residues. CDR3 nucleotides: TGTGCCAGCAGCACCCCGACAGGACCTAACTATGGCTACACCTTC. Translating gives CASSTPTGPNYGYTF.

The chain links TRBV11-2 to TRBJ2-7, with TRBD2 as a possible D gene (5 bases). CDR3 length equals 15 residues. Germline CDR1 is SGHAT and CDR2 is FQNNGV. V was shortened by 5 bases and J by 5 bases, with 19 bases between the two germline ends. CDR3 bases: TGTGCCAGCAGCGGCTTCGGAGGAGTCAACCACGAGCAGTACTTC. It yields the protein CASSGFGGVNHEQYF.

Only one count was recorded for this clone. This chain connects TRBV4-1 to TRBJ1-1, with D uncertain. Germline values: CDR1 MGHRA, CDR2 YSYEKL. The CDR3 spans 14 residues. V was trimmed by 1 base and J by 2 bases, leaving 8 bases between them. CDR3: CASSQGEANTEAFF. CDR3 DNA: TGCGCCAGCAGCCAAGGAGAGGCAAACACTGAAGCTTTCTTT.

V and J are TRBV10-2 and TRBJ1-1, with D uncertain. V dropped 10 bases and J dropped 7 bases, with 10 bases sitting between them. This CDR3 has 10 amino acids. Germline CDR1 reads WSHSY; CDR2 reads SAAADI. CDR3 nucleotide sequence: TGCGCCACCCGGTCAGGTGAAGCTTTCTTT. This codes for CATRSGEAFF.

The chain uses TRBV23-1 and TRBJ2-7; 9 nucleotides agree with TRBD1. TRBV23-1 is treated as an ORF (open reading frame) with a function not yet certain. The CDR3 totals 17 residues. The V segment lost 0 bases and the J segment 5 bases; nucleotides outside the gene matches: 11. This CDR3 is CASSQSETGQGTHEQYF. Here the CDR3 DNA reads TGCGCCAGCAGTCAATCGGAAACAGGACAGGGGACCCACGAGCAGTACTTC.

The V gene is TRBV6-5, the J gene TRBJ1-2; 7 bases match TRBD1. The CDR3 is 15 residues long. J lost 4 bases, V lost 6 bases, and 11 bases had no gene match. In germline, CDR1 is MNHEY, CDR2 SVGAGI. This CDR3 reads CASSQQGHGGYGYTF. The CDR3 DNA sequence: TGTGCCAGCAGCCAACAGGGGCACGGCGGCTATGGCTACACCTTC.

Only one count was recorded for this clone. The genes are TRBV6-4 and TRBJ2-1; 10 nucleotides agree with TRBD2. Germline CDR1 MRHNA, CDR2 SNTAGT. The V gene end was trimmed by 6 bases and the J gene end by 3 bases; junction bases not matched to a gene: 5. This CDR3 contains 15 residues. The CDR3, as DNA: TGTGCCAGCAGCTCGGGACTAGCGAACTACAATGAGCAGTTCTTC. Its protein is CASSSGLANYNEQFF.

V gene TRBV6-1 combines with J gene TRBJ2-5; 12 nucleotides align to TRBD2. CDR3 length equals 19 residues. CDR1 is MNHNS, CDR2 SASEGT, per germline. Germline trimming cut 1 base from V and 5 bases from J; bases unmatched to any gene: 14. CDR3 residues: CASSEVEPGLAGTTETQYF. In DNA form, the CDR3 reads TGTGCCAGCAGTGAAGTCGAGCCGGGACTAGCGGGCACCACGGAGACCCAGTACTTC.

J is TRBJ2-1 and V is TRBV9, with D possibly being TRBD1 (6 bases). CDR3 length: 17 residues. V lost 0 bases and J lost 8, with 21 bases in between. Germline loops: CDR1 SGDLS, CDR2 YYNGEE. CDR3 DNA: TGTGCCAGCAGCGTAGGAGCCACAGGGAATAGGTACGATGAGCAGTTCTTC. Translating gives CASSVGATGNRYDEQFF.

The count of this clone is one. CDR3 residues: CASSLGPYRSNYGYTF. The CDR3 DNA reads TGTGCCAGCAGCTTAGGGCCCTACAGAAGTAACTATGGCTACACCTTC. V and J are TRBV7-9 and TRBJ1-2, with D unclear. From germline, CDR1 is SEHNR and CDR2 FQNEAQ (reference sequence). Between the trimmed V and J ends, which lost 1 base and 1 base, there was a span of 13 bases. This CDR3 has 16 amino acids.

This clone was seen a single time. V is TRBV19 and J is TRBJ2-7; D is perhaps TRBD1 (6 bases). The CDR3 loop spans 13 amino acids. Germline V CDR1 and CDR2: LNHDA, SQIVND (reference sequence). Trimming stripped 5 bases from V and 3 bases from J, with 11 bases between. The chain's CDR3 is CASSPGQDYEQYF. Here the CDR3 DNA reads TGTGCCAGTAGTCCGGGACAAGACTACGAGCAGTACTTC. Looking up the rest from reference TRBV19 and TRBJ2-7 gives the full variable domain: DGGITQSPKYLFRKEGQNVTLSCEQNLNHDAMYWYRQDPGQGLRLIYYSQIVNDFQKGDIAEGYSVSREKKESFPLTVTSAQKNPTAFYLCASSPGQDYEQYFGPGTRLTVT.

The chain has TRBV5-6 and TRBJ2-3, with D maybe TRBD2 (5 bases). The CDR3 is made up of 14 amino acids. The V and J ends lost 3 bases and 2 bases respectively, with 10 bases between them. Germline loops: CDR1 SGHDT, CDR2 YYEEEE. The CDR3 nucleotides are TGTGCCAGCAGCTATAGCGCCACCACAGATACGCAGTATTTT. Translated, it gives CASSYSATTDTQYF.